Listed here are 20 T cell receptor beta chains from one sample, sequenced in a study of HIV-infected children after antiretroviral therapy interruption. Treatment described: PENTA 11 planned treatment interruption arm or continuous ART arm. RNA-based 3' RACE libraries used unique molecular identifiers. TCRdb fed the 3' RACE reads into MiXCR, producing one record per CDR3 protein. The sample has 35,000 to 50,000 distinct CDR3 sequences, about 6.5% seen once. This specimen was CD45RA+ CD4+ T cells from PBMCs, pooled from several time points, taken from a donor given antiretroviral therapy, either interrupted or continuous. This sample's subset: naive CD4+ CD45RA+ CD45RO- T cells. The origin of the receptors is a pool of human donors with HIV.

This clonotype was picked up many times. The chain recombines TRBV29-1 with TRBJ2-1, with 11 bases that match TRBD2. Per the germline V gene, CDR1 is SQVTM and CDR2 is ANQGSEA. V lost 0 bases, J lost 4 bases, and 14 bases stayed unmatched. The CDR3 totals 19 residues. CDR3 residues: CSVEDRSLAGGRKYNEQFF. The CDR3 nucleotides read TGCAGCGTTGAAGATCGATCCCTAGCGGGAGGCCGCAAGTACAATGAGCAGTTCTTC.

This clonotype appeared many times. The V and J genes are TRBV20-1 and TRBJ2-3, with D maybe TRBD1 (5 bases). Germline V gene lookup returns CDR1 DFQATT and CDR2 SNEGSKA (reference sequence). The CDR3 loop spans 15 amino acids. V dropped 0 bases and J dropped 2 bases, with 12 bases sitting between them. The CDR3 DNA reads as TGCAGTGCTAGAGATCCGGGCAGGGTCACAGATACGCAGTATTTT. It specifies CSARDPGRVTDTQYF.

In this sample, this clonotype turned up many times. J is TRBJ2-3 and V is TRBV29-1; TRBD2 agrees at 8 bases. Germline assignment: CDR1 SQVTM and CDR2 ANQGSEA. This CDR3 spans 13 amino acids. The V segment lost 2 bases and the J segment 3 bases; nucleotides outside the gene matches: 1. The CDR3 sequence is CSVERGGTDTQYF. The DNA for the CDR3 is TGCAGCGTTGAACGGGGGGGGACAGATACGCAGTATTTT.

The sample holds many counts of this clonotype. This chain's CDR3 is CSVDVPVDAFF. CDR3 DNA sequence: TGCAGCGTTGATGTGCCCGTTGATGCTTTCTTT. The V call is TRBV29-1, the J call TRBJ1-1; D is unresolved. The CDR3 extends over 11 amino acids. Germline lookup yields CDR1 SQVTM and CDR2 ANQGSEA. Trimming left V 3 bases short and J 11 bases short, with 13 bases between.

This clonotype has a count of ten or more. One end of the junction is discordant with germline, which a read error may explain. The chain uses TRBV6-5 and TRBJ2-3; 9 positions agree with TRBD1. Looked up from germline, CDR1 is MNHEY and CDR2 is SVGAGI. There are 15 residues in the CDR3. CDR3 nucleotides: TGTGCCAGCAGTGAACCGGGACAGGGTGCAGAAACGCTGTATTTT. It specifies CASSEPGQGAETLYF.

At least ten counts were recorded for this clonotype. The chain carries TRBV20-1 and TRBJ1-2; D uncertain. The CDR3 loop spans 15 amino acids. The V gene's germline CDR1 is DFQATT and CDR2 SNEGSKA (reference sequence). V was clipped by 5 bases and J by 0 bases, with 16 bases between them. The CDR3 bases are TGCAGTGCTCTCCGCCGCACACGCCCTAACTATGGCTACACCTTC. The encoded protein is CSALRRTRPNYGYTF.

This clonotype was found many times. The genes are TRBV5-1 and TRBJ2-1; D gene unclear. V was clipped by 0 bases and J by 2 bases, with 6 bases between them. Germline CDR1 SGHRS, CDR2 YFSETQ. This CDR3 is built from 14 residues. CDR3 protein: CASSLDSTYNEQFF. The CDR3 coding sequence is TGCGCCAGCAGCTTGGACAGTACCTACAATGAGCAGTTCTTC.

This clonotype came up many times. At one of its ends the junction is not consistent with the germline gene, which may arise from a read error. The J gene is TRBJ2-2, the V gene TRBV23-1, with D possibly TRBD2 on 7 matching bases. TRBV23-1 is an ORF, and what it does is uncertain. This CDR3 is built from 14 residues. As DNA, the CDR3 is TGTGCCAGCAGTCGGGGGGCAAACACCGGGCAGCTCTACTTT. As protein: CASSRGANTGQLYF.

This clonotype is deemed medium-sized. Relative to the germline gene, one junction end is altered; a read error may explain this. The chain couples TRBV19 to TRBJ2-5; TRBD2 might be the D (6 bases). CDR1 LNHDA and CDR2 SQIVND come from the germline V gene (reference sequence). The length of the CDR3 is 15 residues. Written as DNA, the CDR3 is TGTGCCAGCAGTATTAAATGGAGGGGCCAAGACACCCAGTACTTT. Translated, it gives CASSIKWRGQDTQYF.

This clonotype was counted at least ten times. This sequence joins TRBV6-6 and TRBJ1-6; D remains unclear. The CDR3 is 16 residues long. V shed 5 bases and J shed 8 bases, with 19 bases lying between them. Germline CDR1 MNHNY, CDR2 SVGAGI (reference sequence). CDR3 DNA: TGTGCCAGCAGTCCCCGGACCCCAATGCCCGATTCACCCCTCCACTTT. This sequence encodes CASSPRTPMPDSPLHF.

In this sample, this clonotype turned up many times. At one end the junction does not follow the germline gene, possibly because of a read error. The V call is TRBV12-3 or TRBV12-4, the J call TRBJ1-5, with TRBD1 as a possible D gene (6 bases). The CDR3 totals 15 residues. In nucleotides, the CDR3 is TGTGCCAGCAGACCCGGGACATTTAACAACCAGGCTCCGCTTTTT. Its protein is CASRPGTFNNQAPLF.

This clonotype was seen at least ten times. The chain links TRBV7-3 to TRBJ2-7, with no clear D. The CDR3 has 14 residues. CDR1 is SGHTA, CDR2 FQGTGA, per germline. V lost 1 base and J lost 6, with 13 bases in between. CDR3 region: CASSLRGRDSEQYF. CDR3 DNA sequence: TGTGCCAGCAGCTTAAGGGGAAGGGATAGCGAGCAGTACTTC.

This clonotype has at least ten counts. This rearrangement joins TRBV6-2 or TRBV6-3 to TRBJ2-7; TRBD1 aligns across 7 bases. The V gene end was trimmed by 4 bases and the J gene end by 5 bases; junction bases not matched to a gene: 5. This CDR3 comprises 13 residues. Germline CDR1 reads MNHEY; CDR2 reads SVGEGT. This chain's CDR3 is CASSSDRADEQYF. The CDR3 DNA sequence: TGTGCCAGCAGTTCCGACAGGGCCGACGAGCAGTACTTC.

This clonotype occurred many times. The rearrangement uses TRBV7-8 and TRBJ2-2, with 8 bases identical to TRBD2. V was clipped by 5 bases and J by 4 bases; unmatched bases: 6. CDR3 length equals 15 residues. Germline CDR1 reads SGHVS; CDR2 reads FQNEAQ. The CDR3 spells CASSMRGAGTGELFF. CDR3 DNA: TGTGCCAGCAGCATGCGGGGGGCCGGCACCGGGGAGCTGTTTTTT.

This clonotype was detected ten times or more. The CDR3 region is CASSPNHLNTEAFF. The CDR3 region has the DNA TGTGCCAGCAGCCCAAATCATCTGAACACTGAAGCTTTCTTT. The chain is built from TRBV7-3 and TRBJ1-1; D unclear. The germline V and J ends were trimmed by 5 bases and 0 bases, with 10 bases remaining between them. Looked up from germline, CDR1 is SGHTA and CDR2 is FQGTGA. The length of the CDR3 is 14 residues.

This clonotype was seen at least ten times. The V call is TRBV6-6, the J call TRBJ1-6; D unclear. In germline, CDR1 is MNHNY, CDR2 SVGAGI (reference sequence). V lost 6 bases, J lost 8 bases, and 11 bases lay in between. The CDR3 totals 13 residues. The CDR3: CASSRRGDSPLHF. CDR3 nucleotides: TGTGCCAGCAGCCGCCGCGGGGATTCACCCCTCCACTTT.

This clonotype was seen at least ten times. This chain joins TRBV9 and TRBJ2-7; TRBD2 aligns across 11 bases. Per germline, CDR1 SGDLS and CDR2 YYNGEE. V was clipped by 0 bases and J by 5 bases; unmatched bases: 4. The CDR3 is made up of 15 amino acids. The DNA for the CDR3 is TGTGCCAGCAGCGTAGGAAATAGCGGGAGGGACGAGCAGTACTTC. It specifies CASSVGNSGRDEQYF.

The chain joins TRBV20-1 to TRBJ1-5; the match to TRBD1 covers 9 bases. The CDR3 has 14 amino acids. From germline, CDR1 is DFQATT and CDR2 SNEGSKA (reference sequence). V was clipped by 6 bases and J by 5 bases; unmatched bases: 8. Here the CDR3 DNA reads TGCAGTGCCCCGGACAGGGGCGGGGATCAGCCCCAGCATTTT. It encodes CSAPDRGGDQPQHF.

This clonotype was recorded at least ten times. The chain joins TRBV20-1 to TRBJ2-3; D may correspond to TRBD1 or TRBD2 (5 bases each). This CDR3 spans 15 amino acids. The germline V gene has CDR1 DFQATT and CDR2 SNEGSKA (reference sequence). Trimming pared 0 bases from V and 1 base from J, leaving 11 bases between. CDR3 protein: CSAREPGRRTDTQYF. CDR3 DNA: TGCAGTGCTAGAGAACCGGGACGCCGCACAGATACGCAGTATTTT.

This clonotype was detected many times. The rearrangement joins TRBV3-1 to TRBJ2-1; a weak D match, TRBD2 (7 bases). This CDR3 contains 16 residues. Germline loops: CDR1 LGHDT, CDR2 YNNKEL (reference sequence). Trimming pared 2 bases from V and 7 bases from J, leaving 18 bases between. In nucleotides, the CDR3 is TGTGCCAGCAGCCAAATCGTCGGGGGGCTAGGGAATGAGCAGTTCTTC. Its translation: CASSQIVGGLGNEQFF.